Shown below are 20 T cell receptor beta chains from a single sample sequenced in a study of blood T cell repertoires in COVID-19. Clones were read by immunoSEQ multiplex PCR, and TCRdb kept only the in-frame ones, dropping some. The profile shows around 170,000 clones, around 67% of them singletons. Sequenced material: peripheral blood. Receptors were obtained from a woman of 80 years or more with acute or convalescent COVID-19.

J is TRBJ2-3 and V is TRBV6-1, with D maybe TRBD1 (6 bases). The CDR3 totals 16 residues. The ends were cut back, 2 bases at V and 2 bases at J, with 14 bases in the middle. Germline V gene lookup returns CDR1 MNHNS and CDR2 SASEGT. The CDR3 spells CASSESPDRFTDTQYF. The CDR3 nucleotides are TGTGCCAGCAGTGAATCCCCCGACAGGTTCACAGATACGCAGTATTTT.

The gene calls are TRBV11-3 and TRBJ2-6; weak D call: TRBD1 (6 bases). V lost 4 bases, J lost 0 bases, and 10 bases lay in between. From germline, CDR1 is SGHNT and CDR2 YENEEA. There are 16 residues in the CDR3. CDR3 coding DNA: TGTGCCAGCAGCTACTCAGGGGCCTCTGGGGCCAACGTCCTGACTTTC. Amino acid sequence: CASSYSGASGANVLTF.

The chain is built from TRBV28 and TRBJ2-7; a weak D match, TRBD2 (5 bases). The CDR3 sequence is 16 residues long. CDR1 MDHEN and CDR2 SYDVKM come from the germline V gene. Deletions cut 4 bases from V and 0 bases from J, with 16 bases between. The CDR3 region is CASSSHGNPSSYEQYF. The CDR3, as DNA: TGTGCCAGCAGTTCTCACGGGAACCCAAGCTCCTACGAGCAGTACTTC.

This clone was observed a few times. The chain carries TRBV28 and TRBJ1-3; D not certain. CDR3 length equals 15 residues. The germline gives CDR1 MDHEN, CDR2 SYDVKM. With 1 base removed from V and 4 bases from J, the gap between germline ends came to 11 bases. CDR3 residues: CASSLSSDIGNTIYF. The CDR3 DNA reads TGTGCCAGCAGTTTATCTTCCGACATCGGAAACACCATATATTTT.

The chain links TRBV6-5 to TRBJ2-7; D might be TRBD2 (7 bases). The CDR3 consists of 15 residues. Per germline, CDR1 MNHEY and CDR2 SVGAGI. The germline V and J ends were trimmed by 6 bases and 4 bases, with 19 bases remaining between them. CDR3 residues: CASRPRQGGGYEQYF. The CDR3 DNA is TGTGCCAGCAGACCACGACAAGGGGGGGGTTACGAGCAGTACTTC.

This clone turned up a few times. This chain connects TRBV4-2 to TRBJ2-5; TRBD2 matches 15 bases. V lost 0 bases to trimming and J lost 2 bases; unmatched junction nucleotides: 4. The germline CDR1 and CDR2 sequences are LGHNA and YNFKEQ. The CDR3 consists of 18 residues. The CDR3: CASSQDRGLAGGQETQYF. CDR3 nucleotides: TGTGCCAGCAGCCAAGATCGGGGACTAGCGGGAGGTCAAGAGACCCAGTACTTC.

This chain connects TRBV28 to TRBJ2-7; 7 positions agree with TRBD2. V shed 6 bases, J shed 2 bases, and the junction held 10 bases outside the gene matches. The CDR3 spans 15 residues. Germline lookup yields CDR1 MDHEN and CDR2 SYDVKM. This CDR3 is CASSSLAFLPYEQYF. CDR3 bases: TGTGCCAGCAGCTCACTAGCGTTCCTTCCCTACGAGCAGTACTTC.

This clone was picked up a small number of times. The rearrangement joins TRBV2 to TRBJ2-3, with D hard to call. Germline CDR1 reads SNHLY; CDR2 reads FYNNEI. This CDR3 has 11 residues. Trimming stripped 8 bases from V and 9 bases from J, with 12 bases between. The CDR3 sequence is CASHLARTQYF. The CDR3 DNA follows: TGTGCCAGCCACCTGGCCAGGACGCAGTATTTT.

A note on this clone: The sample carries other DNA sequences with the same CDR3. The V call is TRBV29-1, the J call TRBJ2-5; 8 bases agree with TRBD1. V lost 2 bases and J lost 4; bases outside the gene matches: 3. The CDR3 spans 13 residues. Germline V gene sequence: CDR1 SQVTM, CDR2 ANQGSEA. The CDR3 sequence: CSVEQGARETQYF. The CDR3 DNA follows: TGCAGCGTTGAACAGGGGGCTCGAGAGACCCAGTACTTC.

This clone was counted only a few times. The chain joins TRBV18 to TRBJ1-4; maybe TRBD1 (6 bases). Between the trimmed V and J ends, which lost 8 bases and 0 bases, there was a span of 19 bases. The CDR3 consists of 17 residues. CDR1 and CDR2 (germline): KGHSH, LQKENI. The CDR3 here is CASAPSQGGATNEKLFF. CDR3 in DNA: TGTGCCAGCGCCCCATCCCAAGGGGGGGCAACTAATGAAAAACTGTTTTTT.

The V and J genes are TRBV21-1 and TRBJ1-1; the table's D call, TRBD1, has no DNA check behind it. TRBV21-1 is designated a pseudogene. The CDR3 has 15 amino acids. CDR3 protein: CASRNRTRMNTEAFF. The CDR3 DNA is TGTGCCAGCAGGAACCGGACACGGATGAACACTGAAGCTTTCTTT.

The CDR3 sequence: CASSLDRREPQHF. The CDR3 nucleotides are TGTGCCAGCAGCTTAGACCGGAGGGAGCCCCAGCATTTT. The J gene is TRBJ1-5, the V gene TRBV11-2; D unresolved. Trimming took 0 bases from V and 8 from J, leaving 8 bases between them. The CDR3 sequence is 13 residues long. CDR1 SGHAT and CDR2 FQNNGV come from the germline V gene.

This clone was seen many times. The V call is TRBV14, the J call TRBJ2-7, with D unclear. Deletions cut 4 bases from V and 2 bases from J, with 6 bases between. The CDR3 is 12 amino acids. Germline CDR1 reads SGHDN; CDR2 reads FVKESK. CDR3 protein: CASSLFTYEQYF. The CDR3 DNA sequence: TGTGCCAGCAGCCTCTTTACCTACGAGCAGTACTTC.

This sequence joins TRBV5-6 and TRBJ1-1, with unresolved D. The V gene lost 1 base and the J gene lost 9 bases, with 10 bases spanning the gap. The CDR3 totals 12 residues. Germline CDR1 reads SGHDT; CDR2 reads YYEEEE. CDR3 DNA sequence: TGTGCCAGCAGCTTGTGGTCAGAACAAGCTTTCTTT. Protein: CASSLWSEQAFF. Filled out from reference TRBV5-6 and TRBJ1-1, the complete variable domain reads DAGVTQSPTHLIKTRGQQVTLRCSPKSGHDTVSWYQQALGQGPQFIFQYYEEEERQRGNFPDRFSGHQFPNYSSELNVNALLLGDSALYLCASSLWSEQAFFGQGTRLTVV.

V and J are TRBV18 and TRBJ1-2; TRBD1 agrees at 7 bases. CDR3 length: 16 residues. In germline, CDR1 is KGHSH, CDR2 LQKENI. Trimming cost V 0 bases and J 5 bases; bases outside gene matches: 9. CDR3 bases: TGTGCCAGCTCACCACCGGGGGGACAGACGGTGTATGGCTACACCTTC. Protein product: CASSPPGGQTVYGYTF.

J is TRBJ1-1 and V is TRBV18; unclear D gene. The germline gives CDR1 KGHSH, CDR2 LQKENI. CDR3 length: 14 residues. V lost 2 bases and J 0 bases, leaving 7 bases between the germline ends. The CDR3 bases are TGTGCCAGCTCACCATGGCAGATGAACACTGAAGCTTTCTTT. It codes for CASSPWQMNTEAFF.

Comments on this clone: The same CDR3 can be traced to other DNA sequences in this sample. The chain is built from TRBV28 and TRBJ2-7; TRBD1 matches 10 bases. The J segment lost 0 bases and the V segment lost 5 bases, leaving 4 bases of the junction unmatched. CDR1 is MDHEN and CDR2 is SYDVKM in the germline V gene. There are 15 residues in the CDR3. CDR3 in amino acids: CASSTRDRGSYEQYF. Here the CDR3 DNA reads TGTGCCAGCAGTACCCGGGACAGGGGCTCCTACGAGCAGTACTTC.

This clone is a singleton in its sample. The chain employs TRBV28 and TRBJ1-5; 7 bases agree with TRBD1. This CDR3 is built from 15 residues. Germline CDR1 reads MDHEN; CDR2 reads SYDVKM. V gave up 6 bases and J gave up 1 base; unmatched junction bases: 6. The CDR3 DNA is TGTGCCAGCAGATATACAGGGGTAAGCAATCAGCCCCAGCATTTT. Translating it yields CASRYTGVSNQPQHF.

The rearrangement joins TRBV7-9 to TRBJ1-1, with 7 positions matching TRBD1. Germline CDR1 reads SEHNR; CDR2 reads FQNEAQ (reference sequence). CDR3 size: 15 residues. V shed 0 bases, J shed 4 bases, and the junction held 5 bases outside the gene matches. The CDR3 loop is CASSLAGTDATEAFF. In nucleotides, the CDR3 is TGTGCCAGCAGCTTAGCTGGGACAGATGCCACTGAAGCTTTCTTT.

This rearrangement joins TRBV5-1 to TRBJ2-2, with 7 bases matching TRBD1. Germline assignment: CDR1 SGHRS and CDR2 YFSETQ. This CDR3 spans 16 amino acids. V shed 1 base, J shed 4 bases, and the junction held 7 bases outside the gene matches. CDR3 in DNA: TGCGCCAGCAGCTTGAAGGGGGACAGTCGCACCGGGGAGCTGTTTTTT. Translating it yields CASSLKGDSRTGELFF.